This TCR beta chain was profiled in a study of T cell responses to AZD1222 COVID-19 vaccine. Germline lookup yields CDR1 SGHNT and CDR2 YYREEE (reference sequence). V was cut by 0 bases and J by 3 bases, with 13 bases left in between. CDR3 length: 15 residues. Assay used: immunoSEQ multiplex PCR; TCRdb lists only in-frame clones, some missing. The sample yields about 110,000 clones, roughly 92% seen once. The chain is built from TRBV5-4 and TRBJ2-7; D is ambiguous. The material was peripheral blood, obtained 28 days after the second AZD1222 dose. This TCR derives from an adult who received the AZD1222 COVID-19 vaccine. The CDR3 DNA is TGTGCCAGCAGCTTGGACAGATCCGGCCTCTACGAGCAGTACTTC. This translates into CASSLDRSGLYEQYF.